This T cell receptor (beta chain) was obtained from a study of CD8 T cells in ankylosing spondylitis. General observations from the study: Significant enrichment of disease-linked clones was reported in matched ankylosing spondylitis synovial fluid. Among TCR beta sequences, a motif of several highly homologous variants appeared characteristic of ankylosing spondylitis blood.

CDR1 SGHRS and CDR2 YFSETQ come from the germline V gene. With 1 base removed from V and 5 bases from J, the gap between germline ends came to 9 bases. CDR3 length: 13 amino acids. TCRdb re-analysed the 5' RACE reads in MiXCR, keeping a single row per CDR3 protein. The table records more than 250,000 distinct CDR3 sequences, around 7.6% of them present only once. This clonotype was recorded at least ten times. Its antigen remains unidentified. This chain joins TRBV5-1 and TRBJ1-1; no clear D gene. The sequencing sample was made of blood, either unsorted or a sorted T cell fraction (not recorded which). The sequence was collected from a male donor with ankylosing spondylitis. Here the CDR3 reads CASSLNSGTEAFF. The DNA for the CDR3 is TGCGCCAGCAGCTTGAATTCGGGGACTGAAGCTTTCTTT.